The rows below give T cell receptor beta chains drawn from one sample of a study of shared clonotypes between healthy human individuals. Method: immunoSEQ multiplex PCR; TCRdb's copy keeps in-frame clones and lacks some. The sample has roughly 2,500,000 clones; under 95% are singletons. The material sequenced was naive CD4+ T cells from PBMCs. The origin of the receptors is a man aged 18 to 35 in good health. Some clones in this sample may be carry-over from other donors' samples. CDR3s include the opening cysteine and the closing phenylalanine or tryptophan. Fields, in order: J gene, V gene, clone size, CDR3 protein. Part of the rows lack a size; the others show once, few, many or a class for expanded clones.

TRBJ2-1,TRBV7-9,-,CASSAPRASGAYNEQFF
TRBJ2-5,TRBV5-6,-,CASSLADREGTQYF
TRBJ1-4,TRBV5-1,once,CASSSTANEKLFF
TRBJ1-2,TRBV7-9,-,CASSPRDRVLHGYTF
TRBJ1-1,TRBV5-6,-,CASSSYSRTYHTEAFF
TRBJ1-5,TRBV6-1,-,CASSEERVRSNQPQHF
TRBJ1-2,TRBV5-6,-,CASSLGRTNYGYTF
TRBJ2-1,TRBV5-6,-,CASSLGNNEQFF
TRBJ2-3,TRBV2,-,CASIPTGTGGTDTQYF
TRBJ1-1,TRBV7-2,-,CASSSTRGAEAFF
TRBJ1-6,TRBV28,-,CASSLPRPYDSPLHF
TRBJ1-4,TRBV2,-,CASSVFGNEKLFF
TRBJ2-3,TRBV7-9,-,CASRIGAEDARRDTQYF
TRBJ1-5,TRBV19,once,CASSLDGSNQPQHF
TRBJ2-3,TRBV10-1,-,CASSDLVEGSTDTQYF
TRBJ2-7,TRBV28,once,CASSLRREQYF
TRBJ2-1,TRBV5-1,-,CASSPRGQGYNEQFF
TRBJ1-2,TRBV6-5,-,CASRDRADGYTF
TRBJ1-4,TRBV28,-,CASRLLATNEKLFF
TRBJ2-5,TRBV6-5,-,CASRLLQQETQYF
TRBJ2-7,TRBV7-2,few,CASSPSDRSLSYEQYF
TRBJ1-5,TRBV19,-,CASRPKFGNQPQHF
TRBJ1-3,TRBV18,-,CASSSQAGFGRNTIYF
TRBJ1-2,TRBV30,-,CAWSLKGANYGYTF
TRBJ2-6,TRBV2,-,CATPPVEAGANVLTF
TRBJ1-3,TRBV2,-,CASSKGGGEGNTIYF
TRBJ2-6,TRBV9,-,CASSVAGQGSGANVLTF
TRBJ1-5,TRBV28,-,CASSLTVGGQPQHF
TRBJ2-2,TRBV30,-,CAWSSSRRELFF
TRBJ1-3,TRBV7-9,-,CASSLEAGNTIYF
TRBJ2-3,TRBV5-1,-,CASSRGAEGQYF
TRBJ2-1,TRBV18,-,CASSPYGTGAAEQFF
TRBJ2-2,TRBV28,-,CASSLDGTSGTTGELFF
TRBJ2-1,TRBV29-1,-,CSVSGRAVNEQFF
TRBJ1-4,TRBV11-2,-,CASSFYGGSNEKLFF
TRBJ2-7,TRBV6-7,-,CASSYSKGYEQYF
TRBJ1-1,TRBV4-1,once,CASSPNRGNTEAFF
TRBJ1-2,TRBV28,-,CASILDRTGYGYTF
TRBJ2-3,TRBV2,-,CASGAGRETVDTQYF
TRBJ2-2,TRBV2,-,CASSEAGGELFF
TRBJ1-2,TRBV5-1,-,CASSSGQGHYGYTF
TRBJ1-2,TRBV19,-,CASSRKGRIYGYTF
TRBJ2-2,TRBV11-2,-,CASRSGQGITGELFF
TRBJ2-3,TRBV7-8,-,CASSTGQSVAQGTQYF
TRBJ1-2,TRBV2,-,CASSENSVRGIYGYTF
TRBJ1-1,TRBV27,-,CASSPGTESTEAFF
TRBJ2-1,TRBV28,-,CASRRTSGRTEFF
TRBJ2-1,TRBV19,-,CASSTGQVYNEQFF
TRBJ1-2,TRBV5-1,-,CASSLEQGDYGYTF
TRBJ1-5,TRBV28,once,CASSFMGAVQPQHF
TRBJ1-2,TRBV9,-,CASSARGSWGDDGYTF
TRBJ1-4,TRBV28,-,CASSLRQYRTNEKLFF
TRBJ2-7,TRBV6-6,-,CASSTPREQYF